Below, 21 T cell receptor beta chains from the same sample are listed, as sequenced in a study of regulatory T cells in long-lasting Graves disease. The time point: persistent/refractory GD, antithyroid drugs over 5 years with positive TRAb. PBMC-derived RNA was used for the TCR library. To make TCR beta libraries, researchers used iRepertoire HTBI primers and Arm-PCR of CDR3 regions. TCRdb re-derived calls from the multiplex PCR reads in MiXCR, one entry per CDR3 protein. The table has 300,000 or so distinct CDR3 sequences, roughly 21% seen once. Sequenced here: peripheral blood mononuclear cells (PBMCs), sampled when the disease was refractory, from a patient treated with antithyroid drugs. The receptors derive from a female donor with Graves disease.

This clonotype has ten or more counts. The chain couples TRBV6-2 or TRBV6-3 to TRBJ1-6; 7 nucleotides align to TRBD1. V lost 2 bases to trimming and J lost 7 bases; unmatched junction nucleotides: 5. The CDR3 covers 15 residues. Germline V gene lookup returns CDR1 MNHEY and CDR2 SVGEGT. The CDR3 DNA reads as TGTGCCAGCAGTTACAATCGGGGACAGAATTCACCCCTCCACTTT. Translation: CASSYNRGQNSPLHF.

This clonotype was seen at least ten times. V and J are TRBV5-1 and TRBJ1-1; D remains ambiguous. From germline, CDR1 is SGHRS and CDR2 YFSETQ. Trimming shortened V by 1 base and J by 1 base, and 8 bases separated the two germline ends. The CDR3 has 14 residues. This chain's CDR3 is CASSLSVANTEAFF. The CDR3 nucleotides are TGCGCCAGCAGCTTGTCCGTGGCGAACACTGAAGCTTTCTTT.

This clonotype was found many times. This chain connects TRBV11-2 to TRBJ1-2; 11 bases agree with TRBD1. The CDR3 is 15 amino acids. Germline CDR1 is SGHAT and CDR2 is FQNNGV. V lost 5 bases, J lost 4 bases, and 6 bases stayed unmatched. The CDR3 loop is CASSLWTGGPYGYTF. The CDR3, as DNA: TGTGCCAGCAGCCTCTGGACAGGGGGCCCCTATGGCTACACCTTC.

In regard to this clonotype: A single base separates this from a much larger clone, so it may be a read error. Since the CDR3 does not end with the conserved phenylalanine or tryptophan, this likely comes from a read error. V gene TRBV6-2 or TRBV6-3 combines with J gene TRBJ1-5, with 7 bases matching TRBD1. Germline CDR1 MNHEY, CDR2 SVGEGT. The CDR3 runs 14 residues. V dropped 6 bases and J dropped 9; count of bases not matched to a gene: 11. The CDR3 region is CASRETGLLGPQHL. The CDR3 DNA reads TGTGCCAGCAGGGAGACAGGGCTCCTGGGGCCCCAGCATCTT.

This chain links TRBV4-2 with TRBJ1-4; no definite D call. The V gene's germline CDR1 is LGHNA and CDR2 YNFKEQ. V was trimmed by 2 bases and J by 2 bases, leaving 6 bases between them. The CDR3 is 14 amino acids. The CDR3 coding sequence is TGTGCCAGCAGCCAATCCGCGACTAATGAAAAACTGTTTTTT. This sequence encodes CASSQSATNEKLFF.

This clonotype was counted at least ten times. The chain uses TRBV12-3 or TRBV12-4 and TRBJ1-5, with D unclear. V lost 6 bases to trimming and J lost 7 bases, with 22 bases between them. The CDR3 spans 16 residues. The CDR3 DNA reads as TGTGCCAGCAGCCGCGTCGGTAGGGAAGTTGGCCAGCCCCAGCATTTT. It translates to CASSRVGREVGQPQHF.

This rearrangement joins TRBV7-2 to TRBJ2-1; D might be TRBD2 (6 bases). CDR1 SGHTA and CDR2 FQGNSA come from the germline V gene. V was pared by 2 bases and J by 3 bases, with 14 bases between. This CDR3 is 16 amino acids long. The CDR3 region has the DNA TGTGCCAGCAGCTTATTCTGGCGGGGAATCTACAATGAGCAGTTCTTC. This gives the protein CASSLFWRGIYNEQFF. The full variable domain, rest sourced from reference TRBV7-2 and TRBJ2-1, is GAGVSQSPSNKVTEKGKDVELRCDPISGHTALYWYRQSLGQGLEFLIYFQGNSAPDKSGLPSDRFSAERTGGSVSTLTIQRTQQEDSAVYLCASSLFWRGIYNEQFFGPGTRLTVL.

In its sample, this clonotype was seen many times. V gene TRBV6-1 combines with J gene TRBJ1-3; unclear D gene. The germline CDR1 and CDR2 sequences are MNHNS and SASEGT. Trimming cost V 5 bases and J 0 bases, with 11 bases left between them. The CDR3 loop spans 15 amino acids. The CDR3 region is CASSRGLISGNTIYF. CDR3 nucleotide sequence: TGTGCCAGCAGTCGGGGTTTGATCTCTGGAAACACCATATATTTT.

The table lists this clonotype with many counts. The chain couples TRBV30 to TRBJ1-1; D remains ambiguous. There are 13 residues in the CDR3. The germline V and J ends were trimmed by 0 bases and 3 bases, with 8 bases remaining between them. Germline CDR1 GTSNPN, CDR2 SVGIG (reference sequence). This CDR3 is CAWSVLAYTEAFF. DNA for the CDR3: TGTGCCTGGAGTGTACTGGCTTACACTGAAGCTTTCTTT.

This clonotype showed up just a few times. This chain connects TRBV7-2 to TRBJ1-1, with D possibly matching TRBD1 (6 bases). V lost 5 bases to trimming and J lost 1 base, with 14 bases between them. This CDR3 region has 15 residues. From germline, CDR1 is SGHTA and CDR2 FQGNSA. The CDR3 coding sequence is TGTGCCAGCAGCCCTCACAGGGTCCCGAACACTGAAGCTTTCTTT. Protein product: CASSPHRVPNTEAFF.

This clonotype was counted many times. This chain connects TRBV6-5 to TRBJ1-6; D possibly corresponds to TRBD1 (5 bases). The germline V gene has CDR1 MNHEY and CDR2 SVGAGI. CDR3 length: 12 residues. V lost 4 bases, J lost 9 bases, and 7 bases lay in between. The CDR3 protein is CASSSRASPLHF. In DNA, the CDR3 is TGTGCCAGCAGTTCCAGGGCTTCACCCCTCCACTTT.

This clonotype was seen many times. V and J are TRBV7-2 and TRBJ1-2, with D unresolved. Between the trimmed V and J ends, which lost 0 bases and 5 bases, there was a span of 13 bases. This CDR3 region has 15 residues. Per germline, CDR1 SGHTA and CDR2 FQGNSA. The CDR3 DNA reads as TGTGCCAGCAGCTTAGCTGGGAGGGAGAGGTATGGCTACACCTTC. This encodes CASSLAGRERYGYTF.

Of note for this clonotype: A read error may be the cause here, since a much bigger clone is one base away. The chain combines TRBV28 with TRBJ2-5; tentatively, D is TRBD2 (6 bases). CDR1 and CDR2 (germline): MDHEN, SYDVKM. CDR3 length: 16 amino acids. In nucleotides, the CDR3 is TGTGCCAGCAGTTACTCTGGGCAGGGAGGCCAAGGGACCCAGTACTTC. Its translation: CASSYSGQGGQGTQYF.

The chain recombines TRBV4-1 with TRBJ2-2; weak D call: TRBD2 (6 bases). V was cut by 6 bases and J by 4 bases, with 18 bases left in between. The germline gives CDR1 MGHRA, CDR2 YSYEKL. The CDR3 is made up of 16 amino acids. Here the CDR3 reads CASRLGPGVSTGELFF. CDR3 DNA sequence: TGCGCCAGCAGGTTAGGGCCGGGGGTAAGCACCGGGGAGCTGTTTTTT.

The chain employs TRBV7-9 and TRBJ1-6, with 8 bases that match TRBD1. The CDR3 totals 15 residues. The V and J ends lost 5 bases and 8 bases, in that order; junction bases with no gene match: 8. Germline lookup yields CDR1 SEHNR and CDR2 FQNEAQ (reference sequence). CDR3: CASSPLGTGDSPLHF. CDR3 DNA: TGTGCCAGCAGCCCACTTGGGACAGGAGATTCACCCCTCCACTTT.

J is TRBJ2-2 and V is TRBV10-1, with TRBD2 as a possible D gene (6 bases). Germline V gene lookup returns CDR1 WNHNN and CDR2 SYGVQD (reference sequence). CDR3 length equals 14 residues. Between the trimmed V and J ends, which lost 4 bases and 0 bases, there was a span of 6 bases. The CDR3: CASSGGANTGELFF. In nucleotides, the CDR3 is TGCGCCAGCAGTGGGGGGGCGAACACCGGGGAGCTGTTTTTT.

This clonotype was seen at least ten times. This chain uses TRBV12-3 or TRBV12-4 with TRBJ1-4; 8 bases agree with TRBD1. This CDR3 has 15 residues. Trimming cost V 1 base and J 8 bases; bases outside gene matches: 6. This CDR3 reads CASSLGRGRLEKLFF. CDR3 in DNA: TGTGCCAGCAGTTTAGGCAGGGGGCGATTGGAAAAACTGTTTTTT.

This clonotype has at least ten counts. A junction boundary mismatches the germline segment, possibly from a read error. This chain uses TRBV6-5 with TRBJ2-7, with D hard to call. The CDR3 covers 13 residues. Germline V CDR1 and CDR2: MNHEY, SVGAGI. The CDR3, as DNA: TGTGCCAACAGTTACCCCGACATCTACGAGCAGTACTTC. It specifies CANSYPDIYEQYF.

There are many counts of this clonotype. V is TRBV2 and J is TRBJ1-5, with 8 bases that match TRBD1. The CDR3 totals 15 residues. Trimming took 7 bases from V and 0 from J; bases not matched to a gene: 5. CDR1 and CDR2 (germline): SNHLY, FYNNEI. For the CDR3, the DNA is TGTGCCAGCACCCTGACAGGGGATAGCAATCAGCCCCAGCATTTT. This sequence encodes CASTLTGDSNQPQHF.

Note on this clonotype: No conserved phenylalanine or tryptophan ends this CDR3, so it is likely a read error. The chain links TRBV5-8 to TRBJ1-5; D not certain. This CDR3 is built from 13 residues. Germline-derived CDR1 and CDR2 are SGHTS and YDEGEE. The V gene lost 2 bases and the J gene lost 4 bases, with 7 bases spanning the gap. CDR3: CASSLMGNQPQHY. CDR3 sequence (DNA): TGTGCCAGCAGCTTAATGGGGAATCAGCCCCAGCATTAT.

The rearrangement uses TRBV18 and TRBJ1-3; TRBD1 might be the D (5 bases). CDR1 is KGHSH, CDR2 LQKENI, per germline. There are 16 residues in the CDR3. V was pared by 4 bases and J by 0 bases, with 13 bases between. In DNA form, the CDR3 reads TGTGCCAGCTCACTGGGGCAGCGTCTCTCTGGAAACACCATATATTTT. It is translated as CASSLGQRLSGNTIYF.